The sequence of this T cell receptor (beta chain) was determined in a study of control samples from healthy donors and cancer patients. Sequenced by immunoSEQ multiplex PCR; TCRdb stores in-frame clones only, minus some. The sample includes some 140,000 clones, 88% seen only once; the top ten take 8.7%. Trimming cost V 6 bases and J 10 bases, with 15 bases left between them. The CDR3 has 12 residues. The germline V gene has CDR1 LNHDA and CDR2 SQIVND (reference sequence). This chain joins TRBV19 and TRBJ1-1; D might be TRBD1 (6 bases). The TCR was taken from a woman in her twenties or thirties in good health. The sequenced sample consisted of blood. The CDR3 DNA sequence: TGTGCCAGTAGCCCCGACAGGTACGCAGCTTTCTTT. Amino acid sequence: CASSPDRYAAFF.